Listed here is a single T cell receptor (beta chain). The entry originates in a study of early T cells in non-severe SARS-CoV-2 infection. About the study: Alpha and beta chains were unpaired, from unsorted whole-blood bulk RNA.

Unique molecular identifiers were affixed to single, distinct cDNA molecules. TCRdb independently ran MiXCR on the 5' RACE reads; one entry per CDR3 protein. The sample consists of tens of thousands of distinct CDR3 sequences, roughly 15% of them appearing once. The CDR3 has 14 amino acids. This specimen was whole blood, taken at baseline. The V and J genes are TRBV21-1 and TRBJ2-7; the DNA was not used to check the table's D call, TRBD1. TRBV21-1 is a pseudogene segment. The clonotype comes from an adult who was a healthcare worker with PCR-confirmed SARS-CoV-2 infection or an uninfected control (not recorded which). DNA of the CDR3: TGTGCCAGCAGCAAAGACGCCCTCTCCTACGAGCAGTACTTC. Translated: CASSKDALSYEQYF.